The rows below give T cell receptor beta chains drawn from one sample of a study of shared clonotypes between healthy human individuals. Clones were sequenced by immunoSEQ multiplex PCR, and TCRdb holds only the in-frame ones, with some missing. The table has about 530,000 clones, 90% to 97% seen once. The sample was naive CD4+ T cells sorted from blood. Every receptor here comes from a woman aged 25 to 39 in good health. Both conserved end residues are part of each CDR3. D genes are given only for firm matches. Some rows mark clone size as missing; the rest say once, few, many or name a class of expanded clone.

abundance	v_gene	j_gene	d_gene	CDR3aa	CDR3nt
-	TRBV9	TRBJ2-5	TRBD1	CASSATGQGIWETQYF	TGTGCCAGCAGCGCCACGGGACAGGGGATTTGGGAGACCCAGTACTTC
-	TRBV11-2	TRBJ1-1	-	CASSAVRRGGAFF	TGTGCCAGCAGCGCCGTTCGCCGGGGAGGAGCTTTCTTT
-	TRBV12-5	TRBJ2-3	-	CASGLPGEDTQYF	TGTGCTAGTGGTCTACCAGGGGAAGATACGCAGTATTTT
-	TRBV27	TRBJ2-2	TRBD2	CASSLRLAVITGELFF	TGTGCCAGCAGTTTAAGACTAGCGGTAATCACCGGGGAGCTGTTTTTT
-	TRBV4-1	TRBJ2-7	-	CASSLLATIMQEQYF	TGCGCCAGCAGCCTACTAGCTACAATAATGCAGGAGCAGTACTTC
-	TRBV9	TRBJ2-1	-	CASSPSGGTRSYNEQFF	TGTGCCAGCAGCCCCTCAGGGGGGACTAGATCCTACAATGAGCAGTTCTTC
-	TRBV28	TRBJ2-3	-	CASSLRLGSTDTQYF	TGTGCCAGCAGTTTGCGCCTCGGCAGCACAGATACGCAGTATTTT
-	TRBV5-6	TRBJ2-5	-	CASSSRPGFQETQYF	TGTGCCAGCAGCTCCCGTCCGGGATTCCAAGAGACCCAGTACTTC
-	TRBV10-3	TRBJ1-5	-	CAMSPDSNQPQHF	TGTGCCATGAGCCCCGATAGCAATCAGCCCCAGCATTTT
-	TRBV27	TRBJ2-7	TRBD1	CASSLLGTGVEQYF	TGTGCCAGCAGTTTATTGGGGACAGGGGTTGAGCAGTACTTC
-	TRBV27	TRBJ2-1	-	CASSLMRGGGRYSHNEQFF	TGTGCCAGCAGTTTAATGAGGGGGGGAGGACGGTATTCGCACAATGAGCAGTTCTTC
-	TRBV27	TRBJ1-4	-	CASSLWLGNEKLFF	TGTGCCAGCAGTTTATGGCTCGGTAATGAAAAACTGTTTTTT
-	TRBV5-1	TRBJ2-7	TRBD2	CASSPRVAGFSYEQYF	TGCGCCAGCAGCCCCAGGGTAGCGGGTTTTTCCTACGAGCAGTACTTC
once	TRBV4-1	TRBJ1-4	-	CASSRGHGGNEKLFF	TGCGCCAGCAGCCGGGGACATGGGGGTAATGAAAAACTGTTTTTT
-	TRBV28	TRBJ1-2	-	CASSFGSYGYTF	TGTGCCAGCAGTTTTGGGAGTTATGGCTACACCTTC
-	TRBV7-9	TRBJ2-7	-	CASSLGWYEQYF	TGTGCCAGCAGCTTAGGATGGTACGAGCAGTACTTC
-	TRBV6-4	TRBJ2-7	TRBD2	CASTQGTSGTYEQYF	TGTGCCAGCACCCAAGGGACTAGCGGAACCTACGAGCAGTACTTC
-	TRBV27	TRBJ1-3	-	CASSPGGSGNTIYF	TGTGCCAGCAGTCCCGGTGGGTCTGGAAACACCATATATTTT
-	TRBV5-1	TRBJ2-7	-	CASGTELSYEQYF	TGCGCCAGCGGGACTGAACTCTCCTACGAGCAGTACTTC
-	TRBV2	TRBJ2-5	-	CASGARGETQYF	TGTGCCAGCGGAGCTAGGGGAGAGACCCAGTACTTC
-	TRBV11-2	TRBJ2-7	TRBD2	CASSSLTSGRKQYF	TGTGCCAGCAGCTCCCTGACTAGCGGGAGGAAGCAGTACTTC
once	TRBV6-5	TRBJ2-5	-	CASRPTPMRETQYF	TGTGCCAGCAGACCGACTCCTATGAGGGAGACCCAGTACTTC
-	TRBV10-3	TRBJ2-7	-	CAISDHSNEQYF	TGTGCCATCAGTGATCATTCCAACGAGCAGTACTTC
-	TRBV28	TRBJ2-7	TRBD2	CASSLVAGAYEQYF	TGTGCCAGCAGTTTAGTAGCGGGAGCCTACGAGCAGTACTTC
once	TRBV11-2	TRBJ1-1	TRBD1	CASSLGDRTTEAFF	TGTGCCAGCAGCTTGGGGGACAGGACCACTGAAGCTTTCTTT
once	TRBV7-8	TRBJ2-5	-	CASSYRSRFSLGETQYF	TGTGCCAGCAGTTATCGAAGTCGGTTCTCTTTGGGGGAGACCCAGTACTTC
-	TRBV7-6	TRBJ2-1	TRBD2	CASSPTSGSYNEQFF	TGTGCCAGCAGCCCTACTAGCGGGTCCTACAATGAGCAGTTCTTC
-	TRBV2	TRBJ2-1	-	CASSRLRTEQFF	TGTGCCAGCAGCCGCCTCCGGACAGAGCAGTTCTTC
once	TRBV29-1	TRBJ2-1	-	CSVERGSGSYNEQFF	TGCAGCGTTGAAAGGGGTAGCGGCTCCTACAATGAGCAGTTCTTC
-	TRBV4-1	TRBJ2-3	-	CASSPVPSHTTDTQYF	TGCGCCAGCAGCCCCGTTCCCAGCCACACCACAGATACGCAGTATTTT
-	TRBV9	TRBJ2-5	TRBD1	CASTRQGLEETQYF	TGTGCCAGCACCCGACAGGGGCTGGAGGAGACCCAGTACTTC
-	TRBV5-4	TRBJ2-7	-	CASSSGLAYEQYF	TGTGCCAGCAGCTCCGGACTCGCCTACGAGCAGTACTTC
-	TRBV25-1	TRBJ1-2	TRBD1	CATSDRGYGYTF	TGTGCCACCTCGGACAGGGGATATGGCTACACCTTC
-	TRBV7-2	TRBJ2-1	-	CASSPGVLAEQFF	TGTGCCAGCAGTCCAGGGGTCTTAGCGGAGCAGTTCTTC
-	TRBV5-1	TRBJ1-2	-	CASSWGDGDGYTF	TGCGCCAGCAGCTGGGGCGACGGCGACGGCTACACCTTC
-	TRBV27	TRBJ2-1	TRBD2	CASSLVLAGGQNEQFF	TGTGCCAGCAGTTTAGTGCTAGCGGGAGGGCAAAATGAGCAGTTCTTC
-	TRBV6-5	TRBJ2-1	TRBD1	CASSRSPTGGKQFF	TGTGCCAGCAGCCGAAGTCCGACAGGGGGAAAGCAGTTCTTC
-	TRBV6-1	TRBJ2-7	-	CASSEAHGLIYEQYF	TGTGCCAGCAGTGAAGCACATGGCCTTATCTACGAGCAGTACTTC
-	TRBV7-4	TRBJ2-7	-	CASSRRVAYEQYF	TGTGCCAGCAGCCGCCGGGTCGCATACGAGCAGTACTTC
-	TRBV27	TRBJ2-1	-	CASSPAPGRRYNEQFF	TGTGCCAGCAGCCCTGCGCCGGGACGCCGATACAATGAGCAGTTCTTC
-	TRBV5-1	TRBJ2-3	-	CASSLSGRAPDTQYF	TGCGCCAGCAGTCTGTCAGGCAGGGCCCCAGATACGCAGTATTTT
-	TRBV5-4	TRBJ1-3	-	CASSLEGTGLSGNTIYF	TGTGCCAGCAGCTTGGAGGGTACAGGCCTCTCTGGAAACACCATATATTTT
-	TRBV28	TRBJ2-3	-	CASSPIGTRARGDTQYF	TGTGCCAGCAGTCCCATCGGGACCAGGGCGAGGGGAGATACGCAGTATTTT
-	TRBV6-5	TRBJ1-1	-	CASSTRGAGTEAFF	TGTGCCAGCAGTACGCGGGGGGCAGGGACTGAAGCTTTCTTT
-	TRBV4-1	TRBJ2-1	TRBD1	CASSQGRSGQGVNEQFF	TGCGCCAGCAGCCAAGGACGCTCGGGACAGGGGGTCAATGAGCAGTTCTTC
-	TRBV7-9	TRBJ2-7	TRBD2	CASSQGLAGTKAKEQYF	TGTGCCAGCAGCCAGGGACTAGCGGGAACCAAAGCGAAGGAGCAGTACTTC
-	TRBV28	TRBJ1-2	-	CASSLTVGDYGYTF	TGTGCCAGCAGTTTAACGGTGGGGGACTATGGCTACACCTTC
once	TRBV6-5	TRBJ1-2	-	CASSYGRVGYGYTF	TGTGCCAGCAGTTACGGGAGGGTTGGCTATGGCTACACCTTC
-	TRBV2	TRBJ1-1	TRBD1	CASTNRGRSTEAFF	TGTGCCAGCACCAACAGGGGGCGCAGCACTGAAGCTTTCTTT
-	TRBV27	TRBJ1-5	-	CASSLGGRNQPQHF	TGTGCCAGCAGTCTCGGGGGCCGCAATCAGCCCCAGCATTTT
-	TRBV4-1	TRBJ2-7	-	CASSQIGRRRGDEQYF	TGCGCCAGCAGCCAAATCGGAAGACGGCGTGGGGACGAGCAGTACTTC
-	TRBV7-9	TRBJ2-7	TRBD1	CASSSGQGVNEQYF	TGTGCCAGCAGCTCGGGACAGGGGGTTAACGAGCAGTACTTC
-	TRBV18	TRBJ1-4	-	CASSPRTASNEKLFF	TGTGCCAGCTCACCCCGGACAGCCTCTAATGAAAAACTGTTTTTT